The 15 T cell receptor beta chains given below trace back to one sample, sequenced in a study of T cells in localized non-small cell lung cancer. TCRdb's copy holds only in-frame clones and misses some; the assay was immunoSEQ multiplex PCR. The sample records about 28,000 clones, roughly four fifths being singletons. The material sequenced was peripheral blood mononuclear cells, taken before any cancer treatment. All receptors derive from a man aged 40 to 69 with stage III lung adenocarcinoma.

CDR3 amino acids: CASSHATQGEGANVLTF. The CDR3 nucleotides read TGTGCCAGCAGCCACGCTACCCAGGGCGAAGGGGCCAACGTCCTGACTTTC. V is TRBV4-2 and J is TRBJ2-6; TRBD1 might be the D (5 bases). The V end lost 3 bases, the J end lost 4 bases, and 16 bases lay between the germline ends. The length of the CDR3 is 17 residues. Per germline, CDR1 LGHNA and CDR2 YNFKEQ.

This chain uses TRBV9 with TRBJ1-2; D remains ambiguous. CDR1 and CDR2 (germline): SGDLS, YYNGEE. The CDR3 runs to 17 residues. The V and J ends lost 1 base and 8 bases respectively, with 24 bases between them. The DNA for the CDR3 is TGTGCCAGCAGCGTACTGCCTAACCGGGAACCTTCTTGGGGCTACACCTTC. Translating it yields CASSVLPNREPSWGYTF.

V and J are TRBV4-1 and TRBJ1-2; TRBD1 is a possible D gene (5 bases). The CDR3 is made up of 13 amino acids. V was shortened by 6 bases and J by 5 bases, with 13 bases between the two germline ends. The germline V gene encodes CDR1 MGHRA and CDR2 YSYEKL. In DNA, the CDR3 is TGCGCCAGCAGGGGGGGAGCGGGGTATGGCTACACCTTC. The encoded protein is CASRGGAGYGYTF.

The rearrangement joins TRBV28 to TRBJ2-7; TRBD1 matches 9 bases. V lost 6 bases and J lost 2; bases outside the gene matches: 8. Germline CDR1 MDHEN, CDR2 SYDVKM. The CDR3 sequence is 15 residues long. For the CDR3, the DNA is TGTGCCAGCAGGGCGAGGACAGGGGACACCTACGAGCAGTACTTC. Translation: CASRARTGDTYEQYF. Looking up the rest from reference TRBV28 and TRBJ2-7 gives the full variable domain: DVKVTQSSRYLVKRTGEKVFLECVQDMDHENMFWYRQDPGLGLRLIYFSYDVKMKEKGDIPEGYSVSREKKERFSLILESASTNQTSMYLCASRARTGDTYEQYFGPGTRLTVT.

For the CDR3, the DNA is TGCGCCAGCAGCTCAAGGACTAGCGGGGGATCCTACAATGAGCAGTTCTTC. Protein: CASSSRTSGGSYNEQFF. This chain connects TRBV5-1 to TRBJ2-1, with 13 bases lining up with TRBD2. Germline lookup yields CDR1 SGHRS and CDR2 YFSETQ. V lost 3 bases and J lost 1; bases outside the gene matches: 4. The length of the CDR3 is 17 residues.

The chain couples TRBV10-3 to TRBJ1-6; 9 bases map to TRBD1. Germline values: CDR1 ENHRY, CDR2 SYGVKD. J lost 1 base, V lost 6 bases, and 7 bases had no gene match. CDR3 length: 17 residues. The chain's CDR3 is CAIREPTGGSYNSPLHF. CDR3 bases: TGTGCCATCAGGGAACCGACAGGGGGTTCCTATAATTCACCCCTCCACTTT.

The genes are TRBV5-5 and TRBJ2-6; no clear D gene. The CDR3 has 15 amino acids. In germline, CDR1 is SGHKS, CDR2 YYEKEE (reference sequence). The germline V and J ends were trimmed by 1 base and 0 bases, with 5 bases remaining between them. CDR3 sequence reads: CASSLTASGANVLTF. DNA of the CDR3: TGTGCCAGCAGCTTGACAGCCTCTGGGGCCAACGTCCTGACTTTC.

The J gene is TRBJ1-4, the V gene TRBV7-9; 8 positions agree with TRBD1. The ends lost 5 bases at V and 9 bases at J; junction bases unmatched: 5. The CDR3 extends over 13 amino acids. CDR1 and CDR2 from the germline V gene are SEHNR and FQNEAQ (reference sequence). CDR3 nucleotides: TGTGCCAGCAGCGCATGGACAGGGCAAAAACTGTTTTTT. It is translated as CASSAWTGQKLFF.

As DNA, the CDR3 is TGTGCCAGCAGCTTCTCGACCGGGACTAGGAAAAGGCGGCAGTACTTC. It codes for CASSFSTGTRKRRQYF. This rearrangement joins TRBV5-4 to TRBJ2-7, with 8 bases fitting TRBD2. V dropped 2 bases and J dropped 9; count of bases not matched to a gene: 16. Germline V lookup: CDR1 SGHNT, CDR2 YYREEE (reference sequence). The CDR3 runs to 16 residues.

V and J are TRBV6-1 and TRBJ2-1, with TRBD1 identical over 7 bases. This CDR3 spans 13 amino acids. Germline values: CDR1 MNHNS, CDR2 SASEGT. The V and J ends lost 6 bases and 5 bases, in that order; junction bases with no gene match: 4. CDR3 nucleotides: TGTGCCAGCAGGGGACAGACCCACAATGAGCAGTTCTTC. Amino acid sequence: CASRGQTHNEQFF.

The V call is TRBV5-1, the J call TRBJ2-1, with TRBD1 matching 8 bases. This CDR3 contains 15 residues. Trimming removed 0 bases from V and 7 bases from J; junction bases left unmatched: 6. Germline lookup yields CDR1 SGHRS and CDR2 YFSETQ. The CDR3 nucleotides read TGCGCCAGCAGCTTGGGAGGGACAGGAATGAATGAGCAGTTCTTC. Its translation: CASSLGGTGMNEQFF.

The V and J genes are TRBV5-1 and TRBJ1-1; D not certain. CDR3 size: 16 residues. V was trimmed by 4 bases and J by 4 bases, leaving 20 bases between them. The germline CDR1 and CDR2 sequences are SGHRS and YFSETQ. The CDR3 DNA follows: TGCGCCAGCAGCCCGGATCCGGGCAACTTGGGCACTGAAGCTTTCTTT. Translated, it gives CASSPDPGNLGTEAFF.

J is TRBJ2-5 and V is TRBV6-5; possibly TRBD2 for D (6 bases). The germline V gene has CDR1 MNHEY and CDR2 SVGAGI. This CDR3 is 14 amino acids long. The V end was cut by 5 bases, the J end by 4 bases, with 14 bases between. The CDR3 protein is CASSIPGGRETQYF. In DNA form, the CDR3 reads TGTGCCAGCAGTATTCCCGGGGGTCGAGAGACCCAGTACTTC.

The V call is TRBV27, the J call TRBJ1-1; D possibly corresponds to TRBD1 (6 bases). Germline values: CDR1 MNHEY, CDR2 SMNVEV (reference sequence). Deletions cut 8 bases from V and 2 bases from J, with 12 bases between. This CDR3 contains 13 residues. CDR3 loop: CASGYRVNTEAFF. In DNA form, the CDR3 reads TGTGCCAGCGGTTACAGGGTTAACACTGAAGCTTTCTTT.

This chain links TRBV10-3 with TRBJ2-3; 9 positions match TRBD1. The V segment lost 10 bases and the J segment 3 bases; nucleotides outside the gene matches: 11. Per germline, CDR1 ENHRY and CDR2 SYGVKD. This CDR3 is built from 15 residues. CDR3 residues: CATGTGQGSTDTQYF. Written as DNA, the CDR3 is TGTGCCACCGGAACGGGACAGGGAAGTACAGATACGCAGTATTTT.